A single T cell receptor (beta chain) is shown here with its context. The antigen is unknown. Starting from around 500 ng of total RNA, TCR libraries were made with linear amplification. TCRdb reprocessed the reads via MiXCR and lists one record per CDR3 protein. The table records approximately 180,000 distinct CDR3 sequences, around 80% of them present only once. Naive CD4+ cells were sorted as CD4+CD8-CD45RO-CD45RA+; naive CD8+ as CD8+CD4-CD45RA+CD27bright. This entry belongs to a study of healthy donors' naive CD4 and CD8 T cells. Study-wide results and caveats: Bulk sequencing left alpha and beta chains unpaired.

This TCR derives from a pool of human donors in good health; the sample pools cells from several healthy donors. Specimen: naive CD4+ and CD8+ T cells sorted from blood, pooled from several donors.

The CDR3 spells CASSRGTSGSRSYEQCV. CDR3 nucleotide sequence: TGTGCCAGCAGCAGAGGGACTAGCGGGAGCAGGTCCTACGAGCAGTGCGTC. The V and J genes are TRBV5-6 and TRBJ2-7, with 14 bases that match TRBD2. CDR1 and CDR2 from the germline V gene are SGHDT and YYEEEE. CDR3 length equals 17 residues.